The entry below describes one T cell receptor (beta chain). Its antigen is not known. The study sequenced cultured CD4+ T cell DNA using the Oncomine TCR Beta short-read assay. TCRdb called the PCR reads again in MiXCR, with one record for every CDR3 protein. Counted here are more than 15,000 distinct CDR3 sequences, around 44% occurring once; the ten biggest clones make up about 14%. The data were obtained in a study of vaccination and CD4 T cells after COVID-19. The germline V gene has CDR1 SEHNR and CDR2 FQNEAQ (reference sequence). Between the trimmed V and J ends, which lost 5 bases and 6 bases, there was a span of 7 bases. The CDR3 spans 11 residues. The treatment is: approximately 11-day PBMC culture with coronavirus spike peptide pools or control peptides (ViraFEST assay).

This sequence joins TRBV7-9 and TRBJ1-1; D is ambiguous. The sequenced sample consisted of CD4+ T cells from blood, cultured in vitro. The source of this sequence is a human donor who had recovered from COVID-19. CDR3 DNA sequence: TGTGCCAGCAGCCTTCAGTCTGAAGCTTTCTTT. This codes for CASSLQSEAFF.